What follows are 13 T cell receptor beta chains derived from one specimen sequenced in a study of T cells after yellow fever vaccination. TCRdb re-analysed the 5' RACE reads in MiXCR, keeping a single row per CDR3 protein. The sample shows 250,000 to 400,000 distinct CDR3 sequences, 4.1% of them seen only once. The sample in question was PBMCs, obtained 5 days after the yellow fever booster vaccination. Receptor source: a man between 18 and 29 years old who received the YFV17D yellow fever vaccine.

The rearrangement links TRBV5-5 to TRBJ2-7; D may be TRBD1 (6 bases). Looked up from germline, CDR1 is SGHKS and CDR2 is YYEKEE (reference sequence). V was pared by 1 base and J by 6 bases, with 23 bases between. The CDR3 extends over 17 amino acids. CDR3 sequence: CASSLTGRVPYRTEQYF. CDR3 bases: TGTGCCAGCAGCTTGACAGGGAGAGTCCCCTATCGTACCGAGCAGTACTTC. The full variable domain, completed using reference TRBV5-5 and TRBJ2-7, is DAGVTQSPTHLIKTRGQQVTLRCSPISGHKSVSWYQQVLGQGPQFIFQYYEKEERGRGNFPDRFSARQFPNYSSELNVNALLLGDSALYLCASSLTGRVPYRTEQYFGPGTRLTVT.

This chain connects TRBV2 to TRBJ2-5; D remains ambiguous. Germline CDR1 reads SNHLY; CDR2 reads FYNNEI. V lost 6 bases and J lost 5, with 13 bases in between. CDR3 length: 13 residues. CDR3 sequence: CASSGRDRETQYF. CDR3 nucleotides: TGTGCCAGCAGCGGAAGGGATCGGGAGACCCAGTACTTC.

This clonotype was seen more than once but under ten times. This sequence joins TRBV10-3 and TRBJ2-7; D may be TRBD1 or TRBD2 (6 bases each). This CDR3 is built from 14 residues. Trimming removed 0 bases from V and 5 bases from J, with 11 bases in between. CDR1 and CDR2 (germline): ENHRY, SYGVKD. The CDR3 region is CAISESPGEDEQYF. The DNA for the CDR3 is TGTGCCATCAGTGAGTCACCAGGGGAGGACGAGCAGTACTTC.

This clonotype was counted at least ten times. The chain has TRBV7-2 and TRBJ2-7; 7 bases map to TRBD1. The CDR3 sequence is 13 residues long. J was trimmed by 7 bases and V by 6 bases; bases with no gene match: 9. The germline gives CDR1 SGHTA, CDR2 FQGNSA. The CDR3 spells CASSLTGLLEQYF. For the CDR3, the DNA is TGTGCCAGCAGTTTGACAGGGCTTTTGGAGCAGTACTTC.

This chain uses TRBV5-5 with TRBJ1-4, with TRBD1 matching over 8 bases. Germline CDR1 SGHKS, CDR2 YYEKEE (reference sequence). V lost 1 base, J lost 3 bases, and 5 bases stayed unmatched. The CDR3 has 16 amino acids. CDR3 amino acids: CASSLRQGAANEKLFF. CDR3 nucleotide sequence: TGTGCCAGCAGCTTGCGCCAGGGGGCGGCTAATGAAAAACTGTTTTTT.

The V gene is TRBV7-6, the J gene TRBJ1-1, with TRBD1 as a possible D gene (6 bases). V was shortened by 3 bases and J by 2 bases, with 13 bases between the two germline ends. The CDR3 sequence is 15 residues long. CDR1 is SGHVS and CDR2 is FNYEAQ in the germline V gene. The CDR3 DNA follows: TGTGCCAGCAGCTTCCGACCACAGGGCAACACTGAAGCTTTCTTT. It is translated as CASSFRPQGNTEAFF.

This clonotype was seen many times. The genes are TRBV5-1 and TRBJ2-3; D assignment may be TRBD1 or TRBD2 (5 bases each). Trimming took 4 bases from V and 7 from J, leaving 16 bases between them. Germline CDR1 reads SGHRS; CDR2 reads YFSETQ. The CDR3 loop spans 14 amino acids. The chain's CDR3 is CASSKGRGANTQYF. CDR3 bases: TGCGCCAGCAGCAAGGGACGGGGCGCTAATACGCAGTATTTT.

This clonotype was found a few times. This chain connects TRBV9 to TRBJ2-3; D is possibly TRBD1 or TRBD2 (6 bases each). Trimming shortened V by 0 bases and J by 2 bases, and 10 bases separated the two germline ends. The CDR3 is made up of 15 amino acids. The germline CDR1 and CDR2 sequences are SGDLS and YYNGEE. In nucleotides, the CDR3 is TGTGCCAGCAGCGTAGAGGGGGGCCCCACAGATACGCAGTATTTT. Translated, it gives CASSVEGGPTDTQYF.

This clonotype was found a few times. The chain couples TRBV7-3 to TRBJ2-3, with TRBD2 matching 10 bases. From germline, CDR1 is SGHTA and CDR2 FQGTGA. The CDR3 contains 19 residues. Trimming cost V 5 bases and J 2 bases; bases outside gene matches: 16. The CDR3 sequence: CASSPTRSGGERSTDTQYF. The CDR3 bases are TGTGCCAGCAGCCCCACCCGGAGCGGGGGGGAGAGATCCACAGATACGCAGTATTTT.

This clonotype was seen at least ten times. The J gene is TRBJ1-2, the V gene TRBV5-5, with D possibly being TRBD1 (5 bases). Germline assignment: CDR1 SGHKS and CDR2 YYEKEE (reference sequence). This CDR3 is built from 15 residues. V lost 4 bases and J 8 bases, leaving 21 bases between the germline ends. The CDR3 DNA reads TGTGCCAGCAGCCACGACGCGGCGGGGCGGAGAGGCTACACCTTC. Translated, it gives CASSHDAAGRRGYTF.

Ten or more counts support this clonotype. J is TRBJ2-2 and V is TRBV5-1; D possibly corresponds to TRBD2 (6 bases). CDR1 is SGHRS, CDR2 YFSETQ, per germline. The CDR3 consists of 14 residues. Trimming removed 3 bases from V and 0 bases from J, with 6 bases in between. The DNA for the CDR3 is TGCGCCAGCAGCTGGGAGGCGAACACCGGGGAGCTGTTTTTT. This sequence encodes CASSWEANTGELFF.

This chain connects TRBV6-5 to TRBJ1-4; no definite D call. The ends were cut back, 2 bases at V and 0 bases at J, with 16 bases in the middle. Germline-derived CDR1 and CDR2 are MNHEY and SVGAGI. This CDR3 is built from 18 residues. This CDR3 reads CASSYRREIDATNEKLFF. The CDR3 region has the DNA TGTGCCAGCAGTTACCGCCGGGAGATTGATGCAACTAATGAAAAACTGTTTTTT.

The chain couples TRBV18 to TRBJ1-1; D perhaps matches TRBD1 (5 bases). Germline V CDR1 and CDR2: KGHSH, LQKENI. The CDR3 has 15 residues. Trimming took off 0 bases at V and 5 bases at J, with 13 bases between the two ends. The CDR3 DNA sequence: TGTGCCAGCTCACCACCGGGCAGGGTTGGGACTGAAGCTTTCTTT. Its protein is CASSPPGRVGTEAFF.